These 25 T cell receptor beta chains were all obtained from the same sample, sequenced in a study of shared clonotypes between healthy human individuals. The assay was immunoSEQ multiplex PCR, and TCRdb's table has in-frame clones only and misses some. This sample yields fewer than 3 million clones, of which 85% to 95% are seen a single time; 0.37% belongs to the top ten. The sequenced sample was naive CD4+ T cells from PBMCs. Described subset: CD45RA+ positively selected. The receptors come from a man aged 18 to 30 in good health. Some clones in this sample may be carry-over from other donors' samples.

The rearrangement links TRBV6-1 to TRBJ1-3; 7 nucleotides agree with TRBD1. With 2 bases clipped from V and 2 bases from J, the junction kept 6 bases outside the gene matches. The CDR3 covers 16 residues. Per the germline V gene, CDR1 is MNHNS and CDR2 is SASEGT. This CDR3 is CASSENPQGPGNTIYF. For the CDR3, the DNA is TGTGCCAGCAGTGAAAACCCACAGGGGCCTGGAAACACCATATATTTT.

This chain connects TRBV5-1 to TRBJ2-7; D is unclear. CDR3 size: 15 residues. CDR1 and CDR2 (germline): SGHRS, YFSETQ. Trimming took off 7 bases at V and 1 base at J, with 18 bases between the two ends. The CDR3 coding sequence is TGCGCCAGCGGAGTGCTCTCCGGCGCTTCCTACGAGCAGTACTTC. The encoded protein is CASGVLSGASYEQYF.

The gene calls are TRBV5-1 and TRBJ2-7; 7 bases map to TRBD2. Germline values: CDR1 SGHRS, CDR2 YFSETQ. This CDR3 comprises 13 residues. After removal of 4 bases from V and 5 bases from J, the junction contained 6 bases not matched to a gene. CDR3 sequence: CASSRDYVDEQYF. CDR3 nucleotides: TGCGCCAGCAGCCGGGACTATGTCGACGAGCAGTACTTC.

V usage is TRBV28 and J usage is TRBJ2-5; D is ambiguous. The ends were cut back, 5 bases at V and 0 bases at J, with 10 bases in the middle. This CDR3 comprises 14 residues. CDR1 is MDHEN and CDR2 is SYDVKM in the germline V gene. The DNA of the CDR3 is TGTGCCAGCAGTCCTTGGGCAGACCAAGAGACCCAGTACTTC. Translating gives CASSPWADQETQYF. Using reference TRBV28 and TRBJ2-5 for the parts outside the CDR3, the full variable domain is DVKVTQSSRYLVKRTGEKVFLECVQDMDHENMFWYRQDPGLGLRLIYFSYDVKMKEKGDIPEGYSVSREKKERFSLILESASTNQTSMYLCASSPWADQETQYFGPGTRLLVL.

This sequence joins TRBV6-5 and TRBJ1-2; a possible D gene is TRBD1 (6 bases). CDR3 size: 15 residues. The V end was cut by 6 bases, the J end by 2 bases, with 16 bases between. Germline V gene lookup returns CDR1 MNHEY and CDR2 SVGAGI. As DNA, the CDR3 is TGTGCCAGCAGCTTAGGACAGAAGCTCAACTATGGCTACACCTTC. As protein: CASSLGQKLNYGYTF.

V gene TRBV28 combines with J gene TRBJ1-2; D uncertain. Trimming stripped 8 bases from V and 8 bases from J, with 6 bases between. CDR1 is MDHEN and CDR2 is SYDVKM in the germline V gene. This CDR3 has 9 amino acids. CDR3 nucleotides: TGTGCCAGCCCTAACGGCTACACCTTC. It yields the protein CASPNGYTF.

This rearrangement joins TRBV5-4 to TRBJ2-3; 7 nucleotides align to TRBD1. Looked up from germline, CDR1 is SGHNT and CDR2 is YYREEE (reference sequence). The CDR3 runs to 14 residues. J lost 1 base, V lost 4 bases, and 3 bases had no gene match. The CDR3 coding sequence is TGTGCCAGCAGCCCGGGGACAGGCACAGATACGCAGTATTTT. This encodes CASSPGTGTDTQYF.

The V and J genes are TRBV25-1 and TRBJ2-6; the D gene is possibly TRBD2 (5 bases). V was cut by 6 bases and J by 0 bases, with 6 bases left in between. The CDR3 is made up of 14 amino acids. Per germline, CDR1 MGHDK and CDR2 SYGVNS. The CDR3 region has the DNA TGTGCCAGCAGCCGGGGCTCTGGGGCCAACGTCCTGACTTTC. Translating it yields CASSRGSGANVLTF.

The chain employs TRBV11-2 and TRBJ2-1; 8 nucleotides line up with TRBD1. J lost 9 bases, V lost 5 bases, and 9 bases had no gene match. This CDR3 spans 14 amino acids. Per germline, CDR1 SGHAT and CDR2 FQNNGV. The CDR3: CASSRQGYEGEQFF. DNA of the CDR3: TGTGCCAGCAGCCGACAGGGGTACGAGGGTGAGCAGTTCTTC.

This chain joins TRBV2 and TRBJ2-7, with 7 bases fitting TRBD1. CDR1 SNHLY and CDR2 FYNNEI come from the germline V gene. This CDR3 comprises 12 residues. V gave up 8 bases and J gave up 4 bases; unmatched junction bases: 5. DNA for the CDR3: TGTGCCAGCCTACAGGGGAAATACGAGCAGTACTTC. Its protein product is CASLQGKYEQYF.

The CDR3 sequence: CASTRGAGETQYF. In nucleotides, the CDR3 is TGTGCCAGCACACGGGGGGCCGGAGAGACCCAGTACTTC. The chain joins TRBV18 to TRBJ2-5, with D perhaps matching TRBD2 (7 bases). The CDR3 extends over 13 amino acids. Trimming removed 8 bases at V and 4 bases at J, with 14 bases between. CDR1 and CDR2 (germline): KGHSH, LQKENI.

J is TRBJ2-3 and V is TRBV4-2; TRBD2 matches at 8 bases. Trimming at V came to 5 bases and at J to 2 bases, leaving 9 bases not matched to a gene. This CDR3 spans 16 amino acids. The germline V gene encodes CDR1 LGHNA and CDR2 YNFKEQ. CDR3 in amino acids: CASSMPLAGPTDTQYF. The CDR3 region has the DNA TGTGCCAGCAGCATGCCCTTAGCGGGACCCACAGATACGCAGTATTTT.

The gene calls are TRBV10-2 and TRBJ1-5, with no clear D. CDR3 length equals 14 residues. Between the trimmed V and J ends, which lost 7 bases and 1 base, there was a span of 11 bases. Per germline, CDR1 WSHSY and CDR2 SAAADI. The DNA for the CDR3 is TGCGCCAGCACCCCGCGGGCGAGCAATCAGCCCCAGCATTTT. Encoded protein: CASTPRASNQPQHF.

The gene calls are TRBV11-2 and TRBJ2-2, with a weak D call TRBD2 (5 bases). Germline lookup yields CDR1 SGHAT and CDR2 FQNNGV. There are 17 residues in the CDR3. Trimming shortened V by 2 bases and J by 7 bases, and 20 bases separated the two germline ends. The DNA for the CDR3 is TGTGCCAGCAGCTTACTCTCCGGAGGTTTAAATGGCGGGGAGCTGTTTTTT. This codes for CASSLLSGGLNGGELFF.

Concerning this clone: At one of its ends the junction is not consistent with the germline gene, which may arise from a read error. J is TRBJ2-7 and V is TRBV5-1; 7 nucleotides align to TRBD1. Germline V lookup: CDR1 SGHRS, CDR2 YFSETQ. CDR3 size: 15 residues. The CDR3 sequence: CASSLGGGRSDEQYF. CDR3 coding DNA: TGCGCCAGCAGCTTGGGAGGGGGCCGCTCCGACGAGCAGTACTTC.

The V call is TRBV5-8, the J call TRBJ1-1; D is uncertain. Germline lookup yields CDR1 SGHTS and CDR2 YDEGEE. Trimming cost V 2 bases and J 2 bases, with 7 bases left between them. The CDR3 contains 13 residues. The CDR3 nucleotides are TGTGCCAGCAGCTTCGAAAGAAACACTGAAGCTTTCTTT. Translating it yields CASSFERNTEAFF.

In the case of this clone: Other nucleotide sequences from this sample produce the same CDR3. The chain employs TRBV6-5 and TRBJ2-2; weak D call: TRBD2 (6 bases). V was clipped by 0 bases and J by 4 bases, with 9 bases between them. CDR3 size: 15 residues. Looked up from germline, CDR1 is MNHEY and CDR2 is SVGAGI. The CDR3 here is CASSYSSGRTGELFF. Here the CDR3 DNA reads TGTGCCAGCAGTTACTCGAGCGGGCGCACCGGGGAGCTGTTTTTT.

The chain couples TRBV28 to TRBJ2-3; TRBD1 or TRBD2 may be the D gene (5 bases each). V shed 7 bases and J shed 0 bases, with 14 bases lying between them. CDR1 MDHEN and CDR2 SYDVKM come from the germline V gene. The CDR3 is 15 amino acids. The CDR3 coding sequence is TGTGCCAGCACCCTCACGGGACGGAGCACAGATACGCAGTATTTT. Its protein is CASTLTGRSTDTQYF. The variable domain in full, with the rest retrieved from reference TRBV28 and TRBJ2-3, is DVKVTQSSRYLVKRTGEKVFLECVQDMDHENMFWYRQDPGLGLRLIYFSYDVKMKEKGDIPEGYSVSREKKERFSLILESASTNQTSMYLCASTLTGRSTDTQYFGPGTRLTVL.

This chain connects TRBV19 to TRBJ2-1, with TRBD2 matching over 9 bases. Germline trimming cut 8 bases from V and 4 bases from J; bases unmatched to any gene: 12. This CDR3 has 16 amino acids. CDR1 is LNHDA, CDR2 SQIVND, per germline (reference sequence). CDR3: CASRGNLAGGYNEQFF. CDR3 bases: TGTGCCAGTCGAGGGAATTTGGCGGGAGGGTACAATGAGCAGTTCTTC.

With regard to this clone: Sequence at one end of the junction differs from germline and may be a read error. The same CDR3 arises from other DNA sequences in this sample as well. The chain joins TRBV5-1 to TRBJ2-2; D is undetermined. The CDR3 sequence is 13 residues long. The germline gives CDR1 SGHRS, CDR2 YFSETQ. CDR3 DNA: TGCGCCAGCAGTTTGGTTGTAACCGGGGAGCTGTTTTTT. Residues: CASSLVVTGELFF.

The chain joins TRBV28 to TRBJ1-3; D is possibly TRBD1 (5 bases). Germline loops: CDR1 MDHEN, CDR2 SYDVKM. V shed 4 bases and J shed 0 bases, with 16 bases lying between them. CDR3 length: 17 amino acids. CDR3: CASSSRRGINSGNTIYF. The CDR3 DNA reads TGTGCCAGCAGTTCCCGACGGGGGATCAACTCTGGAAACACCATATATTTT.

The J gene is TRBJ2-2, the V gene TRBV28; 11 bases fit TRBD2. The CDR3 has 17 amino acids. Unmatched junction bases numbered 12, after V lost 3 bases and J lost 9 bases. Germline V gene sequence: CDR1 MDHEN, CDR2 SYDVKM. The CDR3 bases are TGTGCCAGCAGTTTGTCTGGTCTAGCGGGAGGTCCTTGGGAGCTGTTTTTT. This encodes CASSLSGLAGGPWELFF.

With regard to this clone: Its ends do not fully match the called genes, so a read error is possible. This chain connects TRBV2 to TRBJ2-7; 10 positions match TRBD2. CDR1 and CDR2 from the germline V gene are SNHLY and FYNNEI. CDR3 size: 14 residues. The DNA for the CDR3 is TGTGCCAGCAGGGAAGCGGGAGGGAGTTACGAGCAGTACTTC. Its protein product is CASREAGGSYEQYF.

The V call is TRBV11-1, the J call TRBJ1-1; D may be TRBD1 (5 bases). Trimming removed 5 bases from V and 3 bases from J, with 16 bases in between. This CDR3 has 15 residues. The V gene's germline CDR1 is SGHAT and CDR2 FQDESV (reference sequence). CDR3 loop: CASSPTTRGDTEAFF. The CDR3 region has the DNA TGTGCCAGCAGCCCCACAACCCGGGGGGACACTGAAGCTTTCTTT.

V is TRBV6-5 and J is TRBJ2-6; D is unresolved. Germline V gene sequence: CDR1 MNHEY, CDR2 SVGAGI. Trimming left V 6 bases short and J 0 bases short, with 6 bases between. There are 14 residues in the CDR3. CDR3 DNA sequence: TGTGCCAGCAGACTCGACTCTGGGGCCAACGTCCTGACTTTC. This encodes CASRLDSGANVLTF.